This record covers a single TCR beta chain. This clone showed up just a few times. This receptor's antigen is unknown. It has no much larger one-base neighbor in the sample; base qualities were not kept. Each donor gave one peripheral blood draw, averaging roughly 120 mL, which was collected into heparinised tubes. Using a panel that included CD45RO, CCR7, CD25, CD127, CD95 and CD27, naive, central memory, regulatory and stem cell-like memory CD4+ T cells were sorted on a BD FACSAria II. Every sorted population had a purity above 98%. PBMCs were isolated immediately by Lymphoprep density gradient centrifugation and stained directly without culture. To minimize batch effects, samples were stained and sorted in pairs, one healthy donor with one patient per experiment. The source of the sample is a study of beta chain features in type 1 diabetes (dated by TCRdb to 2016 to 2019). At the level of the whole study: Mean age, gender distribution, total cell number and subset yield were not different between patients and healthy donors. Whereas all 28 donors provided naive and central memory subsets, regulatory and stem cell-like memory subsets were isolated from just 8 patients and about eight healthy donors. A total of approximately 110,000,000 sorted cells were examined across all samples, and a strong correlation was observed between cell number per subset and RNA yield. In the study, recently diagnosed type 1 diabetes patients and matched healthy donors were compared on the TCRB repertoires of their sorted circulating CD4+ T cell subsets.

The germline V gene provides CDR1 MDHEN and CDR2 SYDVKM. V gives up 3 bases and J gives up 1 base, and the segment between their germline ends measures 16 bases. The CDR3 runs 16 residues from the cysteine to the phenylalanine. The entry retains the CDR3 DNA only, 48 bases that are in frame from base 1. All of the isolated RNA was reverse transcribed with the High Capacity cDNA Reverse Transcription Kit, so expressed TCRB transcripts were sequenced. Deep immunoSEQ sequencing was performed on naive, central memory and regulatory T cell samples, with an average of roughly 3.5 million total reads per sample. Sorted cells were lysed in RLT buffer, and RNA was extracted using DNase-treated RNeasy Micro or Mini kits according to cell number. Each cell subset was processed separately to prevent cross-contamination, with patient and healthy donor samples processed together. Using the immunoSEQ multiplex PCR, TCRB sequences were amplified from cDNA into 87-bp fragments spanning the CDR3 region. Sequencing of the amplicons was performed on the Illumina HiSeq platform. The authors processed their data as follows. PCR bias was corrected computationally using synthetic template baselines, and reads within Hamming distance 2 were collapsed, with unmergeable singletons discarded. Reads were aligned against IMGT so that V, D and J genes, CDR3 length and insertions or deletions at six rearrangement sites could be assigned. Within each subset, clonotype counts were normalized to the number of sorted cells before true diversity and Gini coefficients were calculated with the tcR R package. The overlap coefficient, calculated on TCRB nucleotide sequences, was used to quantify repertoire sharing. Out-of-frame TCRB sequences from naive cells were analyzed as a proxy for the pre-selection repertoire. The table comes from immuneACCESS by way of TCRdb, which keeps in-frame sequences with V and J called. Part of the clones is missing from these tables; in studies checked, under half for an unresolved V gene and the rest for unknown reasons. The DNA gave D and trimming, while V, J and clone size come from that table. The sample data list 300,000 to 450,000 clones, and 10% to 15% of these were observed just once. The ten largest make up approximately 0.015% of the sample.

Study-wide findings and limitations: Because cDNA was sequenced instead of genomic DNA, highly expressing activated cells could be over-represented, though the groups showed no difference in activation or CD3 levels. Because the HLA sub-analyses included only small numbers of individuals, any influence of HLA type on TCRB rearrangement was left unresolved. Fewer insertions and more nucleotide deletions at VDJ recombination sites were observed in patients with type 1 diabetes, implying thymic rearrangement abnormalities. Shorter templates might have been favored by PCR, but patient and control samples were amplified and corrected together, so both groups would have been affected equally by any skew. In all four CD4+ subsets, TCRB CDR3 length was moderately but significantly shorter in type 1 diabetes patients. The naive, central memory and regulatory TCRB repertoires appeared to resemble one another more closely among patients than among healthy donors.

The V gene is TRBV28 and the J gene is TRBJ2-7; perhaps TRBD2 is the D gene, with 6 bases matching. The sequence derives from a man between 18 and 35 years old in good health. The sequencing sample was made of naive CD4+ T cells from blood. The label giving this sample's cell subset or site can be read as: true naive CD4+ T cells. The CDR3 in this case is CASSFPAGKWSYEQYF. The base sequence is TGTGCCAGCAGTTTCCCTGCGGGAAAGTGGTCCTACGAGCAGTACTTC.